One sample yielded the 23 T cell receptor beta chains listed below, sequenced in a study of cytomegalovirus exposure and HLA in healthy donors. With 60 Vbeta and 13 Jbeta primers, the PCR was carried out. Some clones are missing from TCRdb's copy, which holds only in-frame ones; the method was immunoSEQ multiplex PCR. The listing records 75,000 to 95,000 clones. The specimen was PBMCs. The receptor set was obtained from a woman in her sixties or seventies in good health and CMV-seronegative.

CDR3 sequence (DNA): TGTGCCAGCAGGGCACAGGGAGGGAATGAGCAGTTCTTC. Its translation is CASRAQGGNEQFF. This chain connects TRBV2 to TRBJ2-1, with D perhaps matching TRBD2 (7 bases). CDR3 size: 13 residues. Germline CDR1 reads SNHLY; CDR2 reads FYNNEI. Trimming shortened V by 6 bases and J by 7 bases, and 13 bases separated the two germline ends.

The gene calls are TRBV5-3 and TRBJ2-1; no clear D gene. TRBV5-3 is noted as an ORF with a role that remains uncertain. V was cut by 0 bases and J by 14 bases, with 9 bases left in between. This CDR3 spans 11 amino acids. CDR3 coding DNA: TGTGCCAGAAGCTTGGCAACCCAGAAGTTCTTC. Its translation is CARSLATQKFF.

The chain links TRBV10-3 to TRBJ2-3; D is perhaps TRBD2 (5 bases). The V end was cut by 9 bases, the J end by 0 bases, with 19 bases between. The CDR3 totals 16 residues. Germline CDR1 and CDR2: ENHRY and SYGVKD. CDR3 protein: CAMNGNSGLSTDTQYF. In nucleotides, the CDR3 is TGTGCCATGAATGGGAACTCAGGACTTAGCACAGATACGCAGTATTTT.

The CDR3 spells CASSPRQGTSGSAETQYF. In nucleotides, the CDR3 is TGTGCCAGCTCACCACGACAGGGGACTAGCGGGAGTGCAGAGACCCAGTACTTC. This sequence joins TRBV18 and TRBJ2-5; TRBD2 agrees at 14 bases. The CDR3 is made up of 18 amino acids. Germline-derived CDR1 and CDR2 are KGHSH and LQKENI. Trimming at V came to 1 base and at J to 4 bases, leaving 8 bases not matched to a gene.

The CDR3 sequence is CASREGAPRIDQPQHF. The CDR3 bases are TGTGCCAGTAGGGAGGGGGCGCCTCGAATCGATCAGCCCCAGCATTTT. The chain uses TRBV19 and TRBJ1-5, with 7 bases matching TRBD1. V was pared by 6 bases and J by 5 bases, with 13 bases of the junction left unmatched. The CDR3 runs 16 residues. Germline assignment: CDR1 LNHDA and CDR2 SQIVND (reference sequence).

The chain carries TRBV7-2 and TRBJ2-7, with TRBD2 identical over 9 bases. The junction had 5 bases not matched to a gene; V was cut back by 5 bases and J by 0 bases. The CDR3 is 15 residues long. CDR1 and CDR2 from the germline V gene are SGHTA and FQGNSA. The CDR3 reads CASSRTSENSYEQYF. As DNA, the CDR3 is TGTGCCAGCAGCCGGACTAGCGAGAACTCCTACGAGCAGTACTTC.

DNA for the CDR3: TGTGCCAGCAGAAGGACTTCACACACCGAGCAGTACTTC. Residues: CASRRTSHTEQYF. This chain joins TRBV14 and TRBJ2-7, with D possibly being TRBD2 (5 bases). Trimming left V 6 bases short and J 6 bases short, with 15 bases between. Germline V lookup: CDR1 SGHDN, CDR2 FVKESK. The CDR3 is 13 amino acids.

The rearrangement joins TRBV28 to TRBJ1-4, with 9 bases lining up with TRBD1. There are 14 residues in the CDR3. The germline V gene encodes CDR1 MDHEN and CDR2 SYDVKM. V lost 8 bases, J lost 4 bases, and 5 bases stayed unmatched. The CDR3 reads CASLTGGGNEKLFF. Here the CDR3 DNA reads TGTGCCAGCCTCACAGGGGGCGGTAATGAAAAACTGTTTTTT.

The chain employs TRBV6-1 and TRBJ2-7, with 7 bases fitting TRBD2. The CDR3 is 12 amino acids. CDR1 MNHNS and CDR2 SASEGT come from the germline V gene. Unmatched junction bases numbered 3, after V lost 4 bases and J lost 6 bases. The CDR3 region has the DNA TGTGCCAGCAGTGGACTAGCCGGCGAGCAGTACTTC. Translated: CASSGLAGEQYF.

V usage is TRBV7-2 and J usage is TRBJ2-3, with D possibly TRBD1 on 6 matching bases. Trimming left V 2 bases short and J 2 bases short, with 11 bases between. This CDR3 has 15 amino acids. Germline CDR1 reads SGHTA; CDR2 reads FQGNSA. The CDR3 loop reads CASSLPRGNTDTQYF. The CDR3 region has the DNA TGTGCCAGCAGCTTACCAAGGGGGAACACAGATACGCAGTATTTT.

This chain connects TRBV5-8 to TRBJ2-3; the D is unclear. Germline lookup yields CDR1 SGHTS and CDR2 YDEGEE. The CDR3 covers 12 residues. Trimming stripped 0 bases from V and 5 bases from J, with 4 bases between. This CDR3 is CASSLERDTQYF. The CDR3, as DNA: TGTGCCAGCAGCTTGGAGAGAGATACGCAGTATTTT.

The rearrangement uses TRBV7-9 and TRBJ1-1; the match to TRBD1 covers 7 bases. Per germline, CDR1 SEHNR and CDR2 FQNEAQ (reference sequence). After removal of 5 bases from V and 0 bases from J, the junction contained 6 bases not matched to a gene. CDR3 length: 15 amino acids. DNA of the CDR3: TGTGCCAGCAGCCCCCTGACAGGGATGAACACTGAAGCTTTCTTT. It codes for CASSPLTGMNTEAFF.

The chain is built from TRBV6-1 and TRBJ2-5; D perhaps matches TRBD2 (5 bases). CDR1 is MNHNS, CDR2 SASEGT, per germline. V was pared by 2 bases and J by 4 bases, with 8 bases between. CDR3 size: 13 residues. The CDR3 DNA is TGTGCCAGCAGTGAAATTGCGGGAGAGACCCAGTACTTC. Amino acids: CASSEIAGETQYF.

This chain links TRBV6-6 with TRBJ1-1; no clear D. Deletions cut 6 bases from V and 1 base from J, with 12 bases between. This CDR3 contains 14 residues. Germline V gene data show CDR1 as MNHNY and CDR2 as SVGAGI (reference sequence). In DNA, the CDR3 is TGTGCCAGCAGGGGGAGGACGGGGAACACTGAAGCTTTCTTT. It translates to CASRGRTGNTEAFF.

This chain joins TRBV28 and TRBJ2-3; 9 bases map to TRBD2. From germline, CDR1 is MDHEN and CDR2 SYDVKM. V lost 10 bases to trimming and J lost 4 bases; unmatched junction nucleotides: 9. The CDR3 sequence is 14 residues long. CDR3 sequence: CATLLAGAPDTQYF. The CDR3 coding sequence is TGTGCCACCCTTTTAGCGGGAGCCCCAGATACGCAGTATTTT.

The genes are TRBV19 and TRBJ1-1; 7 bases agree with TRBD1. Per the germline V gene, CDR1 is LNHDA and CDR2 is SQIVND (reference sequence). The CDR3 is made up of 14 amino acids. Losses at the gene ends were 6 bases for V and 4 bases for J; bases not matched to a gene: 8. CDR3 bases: TGTGCCAGTAGAACGGGACAGCGAACCACTGAAGCTTTCTTT. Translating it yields CASRTGQRTTEAFF.

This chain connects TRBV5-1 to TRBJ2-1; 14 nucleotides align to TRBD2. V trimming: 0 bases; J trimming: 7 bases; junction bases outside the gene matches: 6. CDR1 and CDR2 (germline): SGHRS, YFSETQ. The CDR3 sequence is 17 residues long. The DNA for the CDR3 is TGCGCCAGCAGCTTGGGACTAGCGGGAGGGCCTCATAATGAGCAGTTCTTC. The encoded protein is CASSLGLAGGPHNEQFF.

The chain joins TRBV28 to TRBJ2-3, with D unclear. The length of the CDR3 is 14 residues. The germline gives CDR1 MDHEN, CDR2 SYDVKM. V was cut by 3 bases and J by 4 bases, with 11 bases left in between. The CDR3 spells CASSFYGAADTQYF. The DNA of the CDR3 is TGTGCCAGCAGTTTCTATGGTGCGGCAGATACGCAGTATTTT.

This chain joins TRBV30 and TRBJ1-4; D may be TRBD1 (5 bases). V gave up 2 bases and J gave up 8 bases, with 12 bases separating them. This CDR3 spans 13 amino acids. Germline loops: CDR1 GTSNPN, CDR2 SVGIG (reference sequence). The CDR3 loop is CAWSPTGVEKLFF. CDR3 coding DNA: TGTGCCTGGAGTCCCACGGGGGTCGAAAAACTGTTTTTT.

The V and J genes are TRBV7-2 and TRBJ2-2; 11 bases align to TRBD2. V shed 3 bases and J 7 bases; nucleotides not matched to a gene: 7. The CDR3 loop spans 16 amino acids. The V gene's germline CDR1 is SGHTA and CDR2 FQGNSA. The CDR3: CASSFSTSGRVGELFF. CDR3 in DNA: TGTGCCAGCAGCTTTTCTACTAGCGGGAGAGTCGGGGAGCTGTTTTTT.

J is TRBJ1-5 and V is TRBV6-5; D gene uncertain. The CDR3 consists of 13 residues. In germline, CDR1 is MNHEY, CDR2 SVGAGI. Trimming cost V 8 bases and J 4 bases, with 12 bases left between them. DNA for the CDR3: TGTGCCAGCCAAAAACTGCTAAATCAGCCCCAGCATTTT. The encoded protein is CASQKLLNQPQHF.

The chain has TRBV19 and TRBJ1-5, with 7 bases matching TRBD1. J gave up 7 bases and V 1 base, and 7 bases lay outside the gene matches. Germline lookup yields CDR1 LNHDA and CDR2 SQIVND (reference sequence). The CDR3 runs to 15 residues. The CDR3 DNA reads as TGTGCCAGTAGTATAGGAGGTAGGGGGCAACAGCCCCAGCATTTT. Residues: CASSIGGRGQQPQHF. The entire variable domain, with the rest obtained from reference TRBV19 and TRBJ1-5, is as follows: DGGITQSPKYLFRKEGQNVTLSCEQNLNHDAMYWYRQDPGQGLRLIYYSQIVNDFQKGDIAEGYSVSREKKESFPLTVTSAQKNPTAFYLCASSIGGRGQQPQHFGDGTRLSIL.

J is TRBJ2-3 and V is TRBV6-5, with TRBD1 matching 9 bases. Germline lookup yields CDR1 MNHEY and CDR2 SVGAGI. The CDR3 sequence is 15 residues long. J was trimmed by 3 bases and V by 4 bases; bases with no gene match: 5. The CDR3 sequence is CASSSQGAGTDTQYF. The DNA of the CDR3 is TGTGCCAGCAGTTCACAGGGGGCCGGGACAGATACGCAGTATTTT.